These 5 T cell receptor beta chains came from one sample sequenced in a study of cytomegalovirus exposure and HLA in healthy donors. The PCR made use of 60 Vbeta and 13 Jbeta primers. Clones were sequenced by immunoSEQ multiplex PCR, and TCRdb holds only the in-frame ones, with some missing. The profile covers around 99,000 clones, with under 90% appearing a single time and around 2.2% taken by the ten largest. The sample consisted of PBMCs. The receptors were gathered from a woman aged 25 to 39 in good health and CMV-seronegative.

V gene TRBV6-5 combines with J gene TRBJ1-4, with 10 bases aligning to TRBD1. Per germline, CDR1 MNHEY and CDR2 SVGAGI. The CDR3 is 14 amino acids. The J segment lost 8 bases and the V segment lost 6 bases, leaving 6 bases of the junction unmatched. The CDR3 coding sequence is TGTGCCAGCAGGGGGGGGGACAGGGGCGAAAAACTGTTTTTT. Protein product: CASRGGDRGEKLFF.

J is TRBJ2-7 and V is TRBV5-4; the match to TRBD1 covers 7 bases. The ends lost 1 base at V and 5 bases at J; junction bases unmatched: 6. CDR1 and CDR2 from the germline V gene are SGHNT and YYREEE (reference sequence). There are 14 residues in the CDR3. CDR3 amino acids: CASSLTGVKNEQYF. The CDR3 DNA is TGTGCCAGCAGCTTGACAGGGGTTAAAAACGAGCAGTACTTC.

Comments on this clone: Germline and junction disagree at one end, which may indicate a read error. The V gene is TRBV6-5, the J gene TRBJ2-1, with 13 bases identical to TRBD2. This CDR3 comprises 14 residues. The germline CDR1 and CDR2 sequences are MNHEY and SVGAGI. As DNA, the CDR3 is TGTGCCAGCAGTCGGACTAGCGGGAGCAATGAGCAGCTCTTC. Amino acids: CASSRTSGSNEQLF.

The chain carries TRBV30 and TRBJ1-3; 9 positions agree with TRBD1. With V trimmed by 3 bases and J by 0 bases, 6 bases remained unmatched. Germline CDR1 GTSNPN, CDR2 SVGIG (reference sequence). The CDR3 runs 16 residues. DNA of the CDR3: TGTGCCTGGAGCAGAGGACAGGGGATCTCTGGAAACACCATATATTTT. Translation: CAWSRGQGISGNTIYF. Full variable domain (outside the CDR3, taken from reference TRBV30 and TRBJ1-3): SQTIHQWPATLVQPVGSPLSLECTVEGTSNPNLYWYRQAAGRGLQLLFYSVGIGQISSEVPQNLSASRPQDRQFILSSKKLLLSDSGFYLCAWSRGQGISGNTIYFGEGSWLTVV.

This clone was found a few times. V usage is TRBV6-4 and J usage is TRBJ2-6; D is possibly TRBD1 (5 bases). The CDR3 runs to 15 residues. Germline loops: CDR1 MRHNA, CDR2 SNTAGT. Trimming took 2 bases from V and 0 from J, leaving 5 bases between them. The CDR3 is CASSDRGSGANVLTF. The CDR3 coding sequence is TGTGCCAGCAGTGACAGGGGCTCTGGGGCCAACGTCCTGACTTTC.